This T cell receptor (beta chain) was sequenced in a study of glioma-infiltrating T cells after dendritic cell vaccination (dated by TCRdb to 2016 to 2018). General notes on the study: A cohort of 15 glioblastoma patients from Phase I and II dendritic cell vaccination trials was included, of whom 9 were newly diagnosed and 6 had recurrent disease. The vaccine was prepared from monocyte-derived dendritic cells that were cultured for 6 to 7 days with IL-4 and GM-CSF and then pulsed overnight with autologous tumor lysate. Patients received three intradermal dendritic cell vaccine injections at biweekly intervals in the arm below the axilla. Survival after dendritic cell vaccination was correlated with TCR sequencing metrics, including TIL content and tumor-blood repertoire overlap. Autologous tumor lysate-pulsed dendritic cell vaccination was administered to the patients between about 2003 and 2013. Tumor-infiltrating lymphocyte content was quantified and tumor and blood repertoires were compared in dendritic cell-vaccinated glioblastoma patients by deep sequencing of TCR beta CDR3 regions. Overall study results and their limits: TCR clonality showed no direct relationship with survival, which suggests that a diverse polyclonal response may be important. Higher estimated pretreatment TIL content predicted longer time to progression and overall survival after dendritic cell vaccination. The cohort was small and heterogeneous, and full blood and tumor sets were available for few patients, with initial-recurrent tumor pairs available for even fewer patients. The response model built on TCR overlap across three groups was characterized as speculative, with prospective validation still needed.

For this clone: What antigen it recognizes has not been identified. There are no base qualities to consult, and no much larger clone falls within one base.

V is shortened by 6 bases, J by 8 bases, and the region joining them spans 19 bases. From a lookup of the germline V gene, CDR1 and CDR2 are MNHEY and SVGAGI. The CDR3 holds 15 amino acids from the cysteine to the phenylalanine. This entry keeps only the CDR3 DNA: 45 bases, framed from base 1. Patients were selected for having adequate residual fresh-frozen tumor tissue and more than two years of available survival data. Although molecular status otherwise differed among the glioblastoma patients, no patient had an isocitrate dehydrogenase mutation. PBMC were collected before vaccination, two weeks after the third vaccination, and at tumor progression if tumor progression occurred. The Qiagen DNeasy Blood extraction Kit was used to extract genomic DNA. TCRB CDR3 regions were amplified from approximately 2 ug genomic DNA, or all available DNA if less, using the immunoSEQ assay. The multiplex PCR relied on 60 forward primers for TCR V beta segments and 13 reverse primers for J beta segments. Synthetic control templates were spiked into each sample at limiting dilution to estimate reads per starting template. Sequencing produced 87 bp reads on the Illumina HiSeq System. As for how the authors treated the data: PCR and sequencing errors were removed by a nearest neighbor algorithm that merged closely related sequences. TCR overlap was defined as the percentage of unique tumor TCR beta sequences that were also found in the peripheral blood of the same patient. The table comes from immuneACCESS by way of TCRdb, which keeps in-frame sequences with V and J called. Part of the clones is missing from these tables; in studies checked, under half for an unresolved V gene and the rest for unknown reasons. V and J calls and clone size are copied from that table; D and trimming were computed from the DNA. This sample is represented by 100,000 or so clones; 86% of them were singletons. Of the sample, 15% to 18% falls within the top ten clones.

The receptor was isolated from a human donor with glioblastoma. The V and J genes are TRBV6-5 and TRBJ1-4, with the D gene not confidently named. The starting material was blood, obtained before dendritic cell vaccination. In nucleotides, the sequence is TGTGCCAGCAGGCATGGTGCAGGAAATTCCGAAAAACTGTTTTTT. This gives the protein CASRHGAGNSEKLFF.